These 28 T cell receptor beta chains were all obtained from the same sample, sequenced in a study of glioma-infiltrating T cells. The iRepertoire nested amplicon-rescue multiplex PCR amplified TCR alpha and beta CDR3s from RNA. TCRdb itself ran the multiplex PCR reads through MiXCR, one entry per CDR3 protein. The sample holds about 94,000 distinct CDR3 sequences, around a quarter seen once. Sample: glioma tissue, nonneoplastic brain tissue, or PBMCs (not recorded which). These receptors originate from a human donor with low-grade glioma or glioblastoma, undergoing nonglioma brain surgery, or in good health (not recorded which).

This clonotype was observed at least ten times. In DNA form, the CDR3 reads TGTGCCAGCAGTTATTCGTTTGGACGGATCTATGGCTACACCTTC. This codes for CASSYSFGRIYGYTF. V gene TRBV6-1 combines with J gene TRBJ1-2; unclear D gene. This CDR3 has 15 residues. Germline CDR1 is MNHNS and CDR2 is SASEGT. The ends were cut back, 5 bases at V and 4 bases at J, with 17 bases in the middle.

In its sample, this clonotype was seen many times. The V call is TRBV20-1, the J call TRBJ2-3; TRBD2 aligns across 7 bases. V dropped 6 bases and J dropped 6; count of bases not matched to a gene: 18. Germline values: CDR1 DFQATT, CDR2 SNEGSKA (reference sequence). This CDR3 has 16 residues. In DNA, the CDR3 is TGCAGTGCCTACGCCACGACTAGAGGGGAGGGTGATACGCAGTATTTT. Its translation: CSAYATTRGEGDTQYF.

This clonotype showed up many times. This chain links TRBV7-9 with TRBJ2-7; D is unresolved. CDR1 is SEHNR, CDR2 FQNEAQ, per germline (reference sequence). CDR3 length equals 11 residues. Trimming pared 2 bases from V and 5 bases from J, leaving 4 bases between. This CDR3 reads CASSLIDEQYF. CDR3 DNA sequence: TGTGCCAGCAGCTTAATTGACGAGCAGTACTTC.

The chain recombines TRBV7-2 with TRBJ2-3; the match to TRBD2 covers 11 bases. The V gene's germline CDR1 is SGHTA and CDR2 FQGNSA. The CDR3 is made up of 16 amino acids. Unmatched junction bases numbered 8, after V lost 4 bases and J lost 5 bases. CDR3 in DNA: TGTGCCAGCAGCTCCCGGGGTAGCGGGGGGGTAGATACGCAGTATTTT. This gives the protein CASSSRGSGGVDTQYF.

This clonotype has at least ten counts. The genes are TRBV2 and TRBJ2-6; D is unclear. The CDR3 extends over 17 amino acids. Germline CDR1 is SNHLY and CDR2 is FYNNEI. Trimming left V 1 base short and J 0 bases short, with 10 bases between. CDR3: CASSEGPVFSGANVLTF. In DNA, the CDR3 is TGTGCCAGCAGTGAAGGCCCTGTATTCTCTGGGGCCAACGTCCTGACTTTC.

About this clonotype itself: Given a much more abundant clone one base away, this may be a read error. J is TRBJ1-2 and V is TRBV12-3 or TRBV12-4, with 11 positions matching TRBD1. CDR3 length: 15 residues. The CDR3 region has the DNA TGTGCCATCAGTTTAGCGGGGACAGGGGGAGGTGGCTACACCTTC. Amino acid sequence: CAISLAGTGGGGYTF.

The sample holds many counts of this clonotype. The chain combines TRBV10-3 with TRBJ1-1, with TRBD1 identical over 9 bases. The CDR3 is 16 residues long. J was trimmed by 5 bases and V by 3 bases; bases with no gene match: 10. The germline V gene has CDR1 ENHRY and CDR2 SYGVKD. This chain's CDR3 is CAISDVPGQGITEAFF. The DNA for the CDR3 is TGTGCCATCAGTGATGTCCCAGGACAGGGGATAACTGAAGCTTTCTTT.

This clonotype was observed many times. The chain links TRBV27 to TRBJ2-6; D is ambiguous. The CDR3 spans 12 residues. Germline CDR1 and CDR2: MNHEY and SMNVEV (reference sequence). CDR3 sequence reads: CEPWAGANVLTF. The CDR3 DNA is TGTGAACCCTGGGCTGGGGCCAACGTCCTGACTTTC.

This clonotype came up a few times. This rearrangement joins TRBV5-1 to TRBJ2-1; 9 nucleotides line up with TRBD2. V gave up 7 bases and J gave up 8 bases; unmatched junction bases: 4. The germline V gene has CDR1 SGHRS and CDR2 YFSETQ. The CDR3 extends over 12 amino acids. CDR3 DNA sequence: TGCGCCAGCGGACTAGCGTGGGATGAGCAGTTCTTC. Its translation is CASGLAWDEQFF. The whole variable domain, remainder taken from reference TRBV5-1 and TRBJ2-1, is KAGVTQTPRYLIKTRGQQVTLSCSPISGHRSVSWYQQTPGQGLQFLFEYFSETQRNKGNFPGRFSGRQFSNSRSEMNVSTLELGDSALYLCASGLAWDEQFFGPGTRLTVL.

Ten or more counts support this clonotype. V and J are TRBV20-1 and TRBJ1-1; D remains ambiguous. This CDR3 has 12 amino acids. Trimming shortened V by 3 bases and J by 6 bases, and 11 bases separated the two germline ends. Germline V gene sequence: CDR1 DFQATT, CDR2 SNEGSKA (reference sequence). This CDR3 reads CSASSRNAEAFF. CDR3 DNA sequence: TGCAGTGCTAGCTCCCGAAACGCTGAAGCTTTCTTT.

This clonotype was seen many times. This chain uses TRBV20-1 with TRBJ2-5, with D perhaps assigned TRBD1 or TRBD2 (5 bases each). The germline V and J ends were trimmed by 1 base and 9 bases, with 15 bases remaining between them. The V gene's germline CDR1 is DFQATT and CDR2 SNEGSKA (reference sequence). The CDR3 covers 13 residues. CDR3 DNA: TGCAGTGCTAGAGTGGGACGGGGTTGGGCCCAGTACTTC. Translation gives CSARVGRGWAQYF.

This clonotype was observed at least ten times. The genes are TRBV20-1 and TRBJ2-3; 9 bases are shared with TRBD2. V lost 8 bases and J lost 7; bases outside the gene matches: 10. This CDR3 has 13 residues. In germline, CDR1 is DFQATT, CDR2 SNEGSKA (reference sequence). In nucleotides, the CDR3 is TGCAGTCGAGGGGCGGGGGGGGGGCATACGCAGTATTTT. Amino acids: CSRGAGGGHTQYF.

This clonotype was picked up many times. The chain combines TRBV7-2 with TRBJ2-1; 10 bases align to TRBD2. The CDR3 covers 17 residues. Per the germline V gene, CDR1 is SGHTA and CDR2 is FQGNSA. V shed 5 bases, J shed 5 bases, and the junction held 12 bases outside the gene matches. CDR3 coding DNA: TGTGCCAGCAGCCCGTTCCGGACTAGCGGAGGCCACAATGAGCAGTTCTTC. The encoded protein is CASSPFRTSGGHNEQFF.

A note on this clonotype: A single base separates this from a much larger clone, so it may be a read error. The rearrangement links TRBV7-6 to TRBJ2-7, with a weak D call TRBD2 (5 bases). The last part of the DNA fits TRBJ2-5 better; the J call may be wrong. The CDR3 consists of 14 residues. Germline values: CDR1 SGHVS, CDR2 FNYEAQ. CDR3 in amino acids: CASSLDAGGETQYF. DNA for the CDR3: TGTGCCAGCAGCTTAGACGCTGGCGGGGAGACCCAGTACTTC.

The genes are TRBV7-9 and TRBJ1-3, with 7 bases lining up with TRBD1. CDR3 length equals 16 residues. CDR1 SEHNR and CDR2 FQNEAQ come from the germline V gene (reference sequence). V dropped 7 bases and J dropped 0; count of bases not matched to a gene: 9. The CDR3 nucleotides are TGTGCCAGCACCCGGGACAGTCAGATCTCTGGAAACACCATATATTTT. It yields the protein CASTRDSQISGNTIYF.

This clonotype came up many times. This chain uses TRBV29-1 with TRBJ2-3, with D possibly TRBD2 on 6 matching bases. V gave up 3 bases and J gave up 6 bases, with 7 bases separating them. The CDR3 runs to 11 residues. CDR1 SQVTM and CDR2 ANQGSEA come from the germline V gene. This chain's CDR3 is CSVDGSDTQYF. The CDR3 DNA sequence: TGCAGCGTTGACGGGAGTGATACGCAGTATTTT.

Worth noting for this clonotype: A junction end diverges from the germline sequence, so it may reflect a read error. This chain links TRBV6-2 or TRBV6-3 with TRBJ2-3, with D possibly matching TRBD1 (6 bases). This CDR3 spans 14 amino acids. Germline-derived CDR1 and CDR2 are MNHEY and SVGEGT. CDR3 residues: CASGRGRGVSTKYF. CDR3 in DNA: TGTGCCAGCGGTAGGGGCAGGGGCGTGAGTACGAAGTATTTT.

CDR3 in amino acids: CASSEAYLNQETQYF. For the CDR3, the DNA is TGTGCCAGCAGTGAAGCGTATTTGAATCAAGAGACCCAGTACTTC. The chain is built from TRBV2 and TRBJ2-5, with D unclear. V was cut by 0 bases and J by 2 bases, with 10 bases left in between. Germline V gene sequence: CDR1 SNHLY, CDR2 FYNNEI. This CDR3 region has 15 residues.

Many counts were recorded for this clonotype. The chain links TRBV7-9 to TRBJ1-1, with D possibly TRBD1 on 6 matching bases. V gave up 2 bases and J gave up 1 base, with 11 bases separating them. Germline V gene sequence: CDR1 SEHNR, CDR2 FQNEAQ (reference sequence). This CDR3 region has 15 residues. The DNA for the CDR3 is TGTGCCAGCAGCTTATGGACAGACAAGAACACTGAAGCTTTCTTT. Its translation is CASSLWTDKNTEAFF. The entire variable domain, with the rest obtained from reference TRBV7-9 and TRBJ1-1, is as follows: DTGVSQNPRHKITKRGQNVTFRCDPISEHNRLYWYRQTLGQGPEFLTYFQNEAQLEKSRLLSDRFSAERPKGSFSTLEIQRTEQGDSAMYLCASSLWTDKNTEAFFGQGTRLTVV.

The sample holds many counts of this clonotype. This chain uses TRBV14 with TRBJ1-1, with a tentative D call TRBD1 (5 bases). This CDR3 has 13 residues. The V gene's germline CDR1 is SGHDN and CDR2 FVKESK. Trimming removed 4 bases at V and 3 bases at J, with 9 bases between. This CDR3 is CASSRLGDTEAFF. The CDR3 bases are TGTGCCAGCAGCCGGTTAGGGGACACTGAAGCTTTCTTT.

CDR3 amino acids: CASSVTDSGANVLTF. CDR3 nucleotides: TGTGCCAGCAGCGTGACAGACTCTGGGGCCAACGTCCTGACTTTC. The chain carries TRBV7-9 and TRBJ2-6; TRBD1 might be the D (5 bases). CDR1 and CDR2 from the germline V gene are SEHNR and FQNEAQ (reference sequence). Trimming left V 5 bases short and J 0 bases short, with 8 bases between. The CDR3 is made up of 15 amino acids.

Ten or more counts support this clonotype. The J gene is TRBJ2-7, the V gene TRBV20-1; maybe TRBD2 (7 bases). The V gene lost 1 base and the J gene lost 1 base, with 20 bases spanning the gap. The CDR3 is made up of 17 amino acids. From germline, CDR1 is DFQATT and CDR2 SNEGSKA (reference sequence). For the CDR3, the DNA is TGCAGTGCTAGAGGAGGTCGGGGGGCAAGGGGGTCCTACGAGCAGTACTTC. Its protein is CSARGGRGARGSYEQYF.

On this clonotype itself: One junction end does not reproduce the germline sequence, and a read error may be involved. J is TRBJ1-2 and V is TRBV3-1; TRBD1 matches 8 bases. Germline CDR1 and CDR2: LGHDT and YNNKEL (reference sequence). This CDR3 comprises 15 residues. DNA of the CDR3: TGTGCCGGCAGTCCTCAGGGGGCGCGAGGAACTGGCTACACCTTC. This gives the protein CAGSPQGARGTGYTF.

In its sample, this clonotype was seen many times. This chain connects TRBV29-1 to TRBJ1-2; no clear D gene. V shed 3 bases and J shed 8 bases, with 16 bases lying between them. The germline V gene has CDR1 SQVTM and CDR2 ANQGSEA. The CDR3 is 13 residues long. CDR3: CSVDEGAARGYTF. CDR3 nucleotides: TGCAGCGTTGATGAGGGCGCGGCTCGGGGCTACACCTTC.

Details on this clonotype: This may be a read error: a much more frequent sequence differs by one nucleotide. V usage is TRBV6-8 and J usage is TRBJ2-7; TRBD1 is a possible D gene (6 bases). Germline CDR1 MNHGY, CDR2 SAAAGT. CDR3 length: 14 amino acids. The CDR3 DNA sequence: TGTGCCAGCAGTTCCCGGACAGCTTCCTACGGGCAGTACTTC. Amino acids: CASSSRTASYGQYF.

This chain joins TRBV19 and TRBJ2-3, with a weak D call TRBD2 (7 bases). Germline V gene lookup returns CDR1 LNHDA and CDR2 SQIVND (reference sequence). The V and J ends lost 9 bases and 7 bases respectively, with 17 bases between them. The CDR3 runs to 13 residues. CDR3 in DNA: TGTGCCAGCTCTTGGGGGGGCCGGAATACGCAGTATTTT. Translating gives CASSWGGRNTQYF. The variable domain in full, with the rest retrieved from reference TRBV19 and TRBJ2-3, is DGGITQSPKYLFRKEGQNVTLSCEQNLNHDAMYWYRQDPGQGLRLIYYSQIVNDFQKGDIAEGYSVSREKKESFPLTVTSAQKNPTAFYLCASSWGGRNTQYFGPGTRLTVL.

The chain has TRBV5-1 and TRBJ1-4; D uncertain. V was trimmed by 3 bases and J by 8 bases, leaving 14 bases between them. Germline CDR1 SGHRS, CDR2 YFSETQ. CDR3 length: 14 amino acids. The CDR3 nucleotides are TGCGCCAGCAGCTCCAGGTCCCCGGAGGAAAAACTGTTTTTT. Protein product: CASSSRSPEEKLFF.

The V and J genes are TRBV19 and TRBJ1-3; D uncertain. Germline V gene sequence: CDR1 LNHDA, CDR2 SQIVND (reference sequence). Trimming took off 5 bases at V and 3 bases at J, with 14 bases between the two ends. The CDR3 is 15 amino acids. The CDR3, as DNA: TGTGCCAGTAGTCCACGCCCGGCAGTTGGAAACACCATATATTTT. Protein: CASSPRPAVGNTIYF.